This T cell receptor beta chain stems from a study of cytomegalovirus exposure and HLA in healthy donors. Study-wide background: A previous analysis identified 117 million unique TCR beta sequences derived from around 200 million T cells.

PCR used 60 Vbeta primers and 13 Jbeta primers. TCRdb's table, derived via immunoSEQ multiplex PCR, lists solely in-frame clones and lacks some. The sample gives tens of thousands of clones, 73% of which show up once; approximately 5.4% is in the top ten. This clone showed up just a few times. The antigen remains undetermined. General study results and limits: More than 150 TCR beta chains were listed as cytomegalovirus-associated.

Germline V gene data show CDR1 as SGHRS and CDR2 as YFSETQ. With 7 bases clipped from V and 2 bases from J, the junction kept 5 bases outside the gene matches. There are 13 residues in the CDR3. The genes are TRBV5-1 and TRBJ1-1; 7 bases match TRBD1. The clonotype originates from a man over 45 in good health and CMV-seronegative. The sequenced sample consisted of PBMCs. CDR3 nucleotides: TGCGCCAGCCTGGGACAGCCCAACACTGAAGCTTTCTTT. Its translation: CASLGQPNTEAFF.